This TCR beta chain was recorded in a study of OX40 agonist ivuxolimab in advanced cancers. J gave up 3 bases and V 10 bases, and 10 bases lay outside the gene matches. The CDR3 sequence is 15 residues long. Germline CDR1 is MDHEN and CDR2 is SYDVKM. The method was immunoSEQ multiplex PCR; TCRdb's version includes in-frame clones alone and lacks a portion of them. The table includes more than 75,000 clones, around nine tenths detected once. This chain links TRBV28 with TRBJ2-2; TRBD1 matches 8 bases. The sample in question was CD4+ or CD8+ T cells sorted from blood, obtained in a trial of the OX40 agonist ivuxolimab. The sequence was collected from an adult with an advanced solid tumor such as melanoma, head and neck, liver or kidney cancer. Here the CDR3 DNA reads TGTGCCACCCCGACTGGACAGGGCCACACCGGGGAGCTGTTTTTT. Its protein product is CATPTGQGHTGELFF.